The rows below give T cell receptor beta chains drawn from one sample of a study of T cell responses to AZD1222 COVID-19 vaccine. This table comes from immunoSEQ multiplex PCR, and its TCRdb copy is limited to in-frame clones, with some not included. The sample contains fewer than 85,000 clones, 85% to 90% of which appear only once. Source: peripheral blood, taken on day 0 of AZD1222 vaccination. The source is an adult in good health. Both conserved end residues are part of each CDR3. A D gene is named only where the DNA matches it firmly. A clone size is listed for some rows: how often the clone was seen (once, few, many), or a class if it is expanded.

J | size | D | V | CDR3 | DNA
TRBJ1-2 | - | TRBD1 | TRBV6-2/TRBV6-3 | CASSTRDRGIYGYTF | TGTGCCAGCAGTACCCGGGACAGGGGTATCTATGGCTACACCTTC
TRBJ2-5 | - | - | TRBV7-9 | CASSSLQETQYF | TGTGCCAGCAGCAGCCTCCAAGAGACCCAGTACTTC
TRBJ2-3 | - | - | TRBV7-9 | CASGSRGTDTQYF | TGTGCCAGCGGATCCCGGGGTACAGATACGCAGTATTTT
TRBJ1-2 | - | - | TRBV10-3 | CAISESEGIGSLNGYTF | TGTGCCATCAGTGAGTCGGAGGGAATTGGGTCTTTGAATGGCTACACCTTC
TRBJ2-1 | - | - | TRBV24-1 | CATSGDGPNNEQFF | TGTGCCACCAGTGGAGATGGACCGAACAATGAGCAGTTCTTC
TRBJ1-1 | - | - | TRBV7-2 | CASSLALGTEAFF | TGTGCCAGCAGCTTAGCATTAGGCACTGAAGCTTTCTTT
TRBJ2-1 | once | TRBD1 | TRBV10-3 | CAIRPGQGVGNEQFF | TGTGCCATCAGGCCGGGACAGGGGGTTGGGAATGAGCAGTTCTTC
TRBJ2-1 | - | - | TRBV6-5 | CASSSSGERYNEQFF | TGTGCCAGCAGTTCCTCAGGAGAGCGATACAATGAGCAGTTCTTC
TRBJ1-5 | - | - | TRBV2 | CASSLDGSNQPQHF | TGTGCCAGCAGTCTAGACGGTAGCAATCAGCCCCAGCATTTT
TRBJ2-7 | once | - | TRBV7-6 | CASSLGAYTTNEQYF | TGTGCCAGCAGCTTAGGGGCCTATACGACCAACGAGCAGTACTTC
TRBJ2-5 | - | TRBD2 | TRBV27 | CASSWAGGVQETQYF | TGTGCCAGCAGTTGGGCGGGAGGGGTCCAAGAGACCCAGTACTTC
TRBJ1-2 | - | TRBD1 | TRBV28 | CASSLWPGQGAEGYTF | TGTGCCAGCAGTTTATGGCCGGGACAGGGGGCGGAAGGCTACACCTTC
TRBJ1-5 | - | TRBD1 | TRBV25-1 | CASSVSGTGDHQPQHF | TGTGCCAGCAGTGTTTCCGGGACAGGGGACCATCAGCCCCAGCATTTT
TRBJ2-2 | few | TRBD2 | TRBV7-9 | CASSLLAGETGELFF | TGTGCCAGCAGCTTACTGGCGGGAGAGACCGGGGAGCTGTTTTTT
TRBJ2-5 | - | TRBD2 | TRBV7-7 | CASSPGTSGRGETQYF | TGTGCTAGCAGCCCCGGGACTAGCGGGAGAGGAGAGACCCAGTACTTC
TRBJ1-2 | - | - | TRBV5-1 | CASSLNAGYTF | TGCGCCAGCAGCTTAAACGCCGGCTACACCTTC
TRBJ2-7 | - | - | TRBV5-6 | CASSFRGAASSYEQYF | TGTGCCAGCAGCTTTAGGGGGGCGGCGAGCTCCTACGAGCAGTACTTC
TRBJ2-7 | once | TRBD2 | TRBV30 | CAWSVSAGRGEQYF | TGTGCCTGGAGTGTAAGTGCGGGGAGGGGCGAGCAGTACTTC
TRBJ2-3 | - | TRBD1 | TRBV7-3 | CASSRDRGRTDTQYF | TGTGCCAGCAGCCGGGACAGGGGGCGGACAGATACGCAGTATTTT
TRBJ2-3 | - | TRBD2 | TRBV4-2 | CASSQELTASGGTDTQYF | TGTGCCAGCAGCCAAGAATTAACGGCTAGCGGGGGCACAGATACGCAGTATTTT
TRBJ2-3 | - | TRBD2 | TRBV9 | CASAGLAGHEPGTDTQYF | TGTGCCAGCGCGGGACTAGCGGGTCACGAACCGGGCACAGATACGCAGTATTTT
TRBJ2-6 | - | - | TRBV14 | CASSRGVSNVLTF | TGTGCCAGCAGCCGAGGGGTTTCCAACGTCCTGACTTTC
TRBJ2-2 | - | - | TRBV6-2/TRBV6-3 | CASSYPWDGTNTGELFF | TGTGCCAGCAGTTACCCCTGGGACGGCACTAACACCGGGGAGCTGTTTTTT
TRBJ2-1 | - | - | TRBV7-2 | CASSLGVEQFF | TGTGCCAGCAGCTTAGGGGTGGAGCAGTTCTTC
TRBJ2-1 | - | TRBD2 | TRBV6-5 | CASSYVLAGAYNEQFF | TGTGCCAGCAGTTACGTACTAGCGGGGGCCTACAATGAGCAGTTCTTC
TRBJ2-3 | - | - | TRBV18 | CASSPDRVVTDTQYF | TGTGCCAGCTCGCCTGACAGAGTGGTTACAGATACGCAGTATTTT
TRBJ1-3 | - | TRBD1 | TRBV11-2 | CASSDTGTGAGNTIYF | TGTGCCAGCAGTGACACCGGGACAGGGGCTGGAAACACCATATATTTT
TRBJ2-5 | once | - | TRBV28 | CASSPLGAETQYF | TGTGCCAGCAGCCCATTGGGGGCAGAGACCCAGTACTTC
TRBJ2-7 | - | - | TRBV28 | CASSLFAGSSYEQYF | TGTGCCAGCAGTTTATTCGCAGGGAGCTCCTACGAGCAGTACTTC
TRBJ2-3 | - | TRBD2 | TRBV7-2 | CASSLGLAGADTQYF | TGTGCCAGCAGCTTAGGGTTAGCGGGAGCAGATACGCAGTATTTT
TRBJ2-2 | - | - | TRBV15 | CATADKNTGELFF | TGTGCCACGGCGGACAAAAACACCGGGGAGCTGTTTTTT
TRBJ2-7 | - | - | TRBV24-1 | CATSFGGQGYEQYF | TGTGCCACCAGCTTCGGGGGTCAGGGATACGAGCAGTACTTC
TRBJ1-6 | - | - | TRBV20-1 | CSASGGLGSPLHF | TGCAGTGCTAGTGGGGGTTTGGGTTCACCCCTCCACTTT
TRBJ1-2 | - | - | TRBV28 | CASSLNRRQGTYGYTF | TGTGCCAGCAGTTTAAACAGGAGGCAGGGGACTTATGGCTACACCTTC
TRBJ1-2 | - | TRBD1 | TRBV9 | CASSGQGLGYGYTF | TGTGCCAGCAGCGGACAGGGTTTAGGCTATGGCTACACCTTC
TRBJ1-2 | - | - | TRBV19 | CASTTDQGGIYGYTF | TGTGCCAGTACCACGGACCAGGGAGGTATCTATGGCTACACCTTC
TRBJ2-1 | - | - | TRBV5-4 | CASSLGLRDNEQFF | TGTGCCAGCAGCTTGGGTCTTAGAGACAATGAGCAGTTCTTC
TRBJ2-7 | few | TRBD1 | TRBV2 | CASRTGGGPYEQYF | TGTGCCAGCAGGACAGGGGGCGGCCCCTACGAGCAGTACTTC
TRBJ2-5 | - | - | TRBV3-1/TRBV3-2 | CASSQEGLFGTQYF | TGTGCCAGCAGCCAAGAAGGGCTTTTCGGGACCCAGTACTTC
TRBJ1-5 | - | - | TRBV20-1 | CSASQGNNQPQHF | TGCAGTGCTAGTCAGGGAAACAATCAGCCCCAGCATTTT